This TCR beta chain was recovered during a study of blood T cells in healthy people across ages. Overall study results and limits: Donor CMV status, an unknown factor, possibly confounded changes in expanded clonotypes.

As regards this clonotype: Its antigen is undetermined.

The CDR3 consists of 16 residues. The germline V gene encodes CDR1 ENHRY and CDR2 SYGVKD. Trimming took off 7 bases at V and 0 bases at J, with 19 bases between the two ends. Primers used in a second PCR of roughly 7 to 12 cycles were a sample-barcoded 5' primer and a J-beta primer mix. TCRdb ran MiXCR on the 5' RACE reads and lists one entry per CDR3 protein. This table holds 450,000 to 650,000 distinct CDR3 sequences, around 24% found once. The data also belong to a second study, concerning T cells of mothers and their children.

The chain combines TRBV10-3 with TRBJ2-7; D possibly corresponds to TRBD1 (6 bases). What was sequenced was blood. The receptor comes from a boy aged 10-17 years in good health. CDR3 DNA sequence: TGTGCCATCAAGGGGGACGACTCCTTTTACTCCTACGAGCAGTACTTC. This encodes CAIKGDDSFYSYEQYF.